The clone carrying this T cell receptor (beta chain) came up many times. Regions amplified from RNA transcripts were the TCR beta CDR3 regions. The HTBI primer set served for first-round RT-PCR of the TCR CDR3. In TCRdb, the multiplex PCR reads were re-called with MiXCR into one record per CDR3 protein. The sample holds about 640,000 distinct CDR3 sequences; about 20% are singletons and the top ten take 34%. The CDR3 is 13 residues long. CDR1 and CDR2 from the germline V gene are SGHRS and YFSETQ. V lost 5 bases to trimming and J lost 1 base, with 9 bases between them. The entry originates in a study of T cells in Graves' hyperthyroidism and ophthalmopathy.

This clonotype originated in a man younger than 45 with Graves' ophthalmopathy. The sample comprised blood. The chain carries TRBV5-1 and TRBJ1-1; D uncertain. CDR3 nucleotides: TGCGCCAGCAGGTATACAGCGAACACTGAAGCTTTCTTT. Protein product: CASRYTANTEAFF.